The 22 T cell receptor beta chains listed next were all sequenced from one sample in a study of early T cells in non-severe SARS-CoV-2 infection. TCRdb re-derived calls from the 5' RACE reads in MiXCR, one entry per CDR3 protein. The sample gives 95,000 to 150,000 distinct CDR3 sequences, about 15% of which show up once; around a fifth is in the top ten. The sample was whole blood. These receptor sequences come from an adult who was a healthcare worker with PCR-confirmed SARS-CoV-2 infection or an uninfected control (not recorded which).

The V call is TRBV20-1, the J call TRBJ1-2, with a weak D call TRBD1 (5 bases). CDR3 length equals 13 residues. Germline V gene lookup returns CDR1 DFQATT and CDR2 SNEGSKA (reference sequence). The V gene lost 6 bases and the J gene lost 2 bases, with 13 bases spanning the gap. CDR3 nucleotide sequence: TGCAGTGCCTTACCCCCAGGGAACTATGGCTACACCTTC. This gives the protein CSALPPGNYGYTF.

Only a few counts were recorded for this clonotype. J is TRBJ1-1 and V is TRBV5-1; D remains unclear. This CDR3 region has 13 residues. Trimming stripped 4 bases from V and 3 bases from J, with 10 bases between. Germline V gene lookup returns CDR1 SGHRS and CDR2 YFSETQ. CDR3: CASSPAQDTEAFF. As DNA, the CDR3 is TGCGCCAGCAGCCCGGCTCAGGACACTGAAGCTTTCTTT. The entire variable domain, with the rest obtained from reference TRBV5-1 and TRBJ1-1, is as follows: KAGVTQTPRYLIKTRGQQVTLSCSPISGHRSVSWYQQTPGQGLQFLFEYFSETQRNKGNFPGRFSGRQFSNSRSEMNVSTLELGDSALYLCASSPAQDTEAFFGQGTRLTVV.

This clonotype was counted between two and nine times. The V and J genes are TRBV7-3 and TRBJ1-1; unclear D gene. The CDR3 sequence is 13 residues long. V lost 5 bases and J lost 1, with 8 bases in between. Per the germline V gene, CDR1 is SGHTA and CDR2 is FQGTGA. CDR3 loop: CASSPSWNTEAFF. CDR3 sequence (DNA): TGTGCCAGCAGCCCGTCTTGGAACACTGAAGCTTTCTTT.

The chain links TRBV30 to TRBJ1-1; D is ambiguous. The CDR3 sequence is 14 residues long. CDR1 GTSNPN and CDR2 SVGIG come from the germline V gene (reference sequence). The V and J ends lost 5 bases and 1 base respectively, with 14 bases between them. The CDR3 protein is CAWVSTSENTEAFF. CDR3 DNA sequence: TGTGCCTGGGTTTCTACCAGCGAGAACACTGAAGCTTTCTTT.

In this sample, this clonotype turned up a few times. The rearrangement uses TRBV5-1 and TRBJ1-6; perhaps TRBD1 as D (6 bases). CDR1 and CDR2 (germline): SGHRS, YFSETQ. The V and J ends lost 2 bases and 7 bases respectively, with 13 bases between them. This CDR3 is 15 amino acids long. CDR3 loop: CASSFRDNRNSPLHF. CDR3 sequence (DNA): TGCGCCAGCAGCTTTAGGGACAACAGGAATTCACCCCTCCACTTT.

This clonotype has only a few counts. The chain uses TRBV7-3 and TRBJ1-5, with D unclear. The CDR3 loop spans 13 amino acids. The germline gives CDR1 SGHTA, CDR2 FQGTGA. V lost 5 bases to trimming and J lost 9 bases, with 14 bases between them. The CDR3: CASSPRSGGPQHF. CDR3 bases: TGTGCCAGCAGCCCCCGAAGCGGCGGGCCCCAGCATTTT.

The rearrangement links TRBV20-1 to TRBJ2-7; 10 positions agree with TRBD1. V lost 5 bases and J lost 2; bases outside the gene matches: 0. This CDR3 has 12 residues. Germline CDR1 and CDR2: DFQATT and SNEGSKA (reference sequence). In DNA, the CDR3 is TGCAGTGCTGGGACAGGGGCCTACGAGCAGTACTTC. The encoded protein is CSAGTGAYEQYF.

This chain joins TRBV19 and TRBJ2-5, with 7 bases matching TRBD2. Germline lookup yields CDR1 LNHDA and CDR2 SQIVND (reference sequence). The CDR3 consists of 14 residues. The ends lost 3 bases at V and 3 bases at J; junction bases unmatched: 4. CDR3 DNA: TGTGCCAGTAGTATTCGGGGGGTAAAAGAGACCCAGTACTTC. Translated: CASSIRGVKETQYF.

In its sample, this clonotype was seen a few times. The V call is TRBV28, the J call TRBJ1-2; tentatively, D is TRBD1 (6 bases). In germline, CDR1 is MDHEN, CDR2 SYDVKM. V was shortened by 7 bases and J by 6 bases, with 12 bases between the two germline ends. The CDR3 runs 12 residues. The CDR3, as DNA: TGTGCCAGCACCTTGGGGGCTGATGGCTACACCTTC. This translates into CASTLGADGYTF.

The V gene is TRBV7-6, the J gene TRBJ2-7, with D perhaps being TRBD1 or TRBD2 (5 bases each). CDR1 is SGHVS and CDR2 is FNYEAQ in the germline V gene. The V and J ends lost 3 bases and 5 bases respectively, with 26 bases between them. This CDR3 spans 18 amino acids. CDR3 nucleotides: TGTGCCAGCAGCTTGGGGCCACGAGTCGGGACGGGCCTTGACGAGCAGTACTTC. Encoded protein: CASSLGPRVGTGLDEQYF. Supplemented by reference TRBV7-6 and TRBJ2-7, the full variable domain reads GAGVSQSPRYKVTKRGQDVALRCDPISGHVSLYWYRQALGQGPEFLTYFNYEAQQDKSGLPNDRFSAERPEGSISTLTIQRTEQRDSAMYRCASSLGPRVGTGLDEQYFGPGTRLTVT.

This clonotype was seen more than once but under ten times. The V and J genes are TRBV6-6 and TRBJ1-5; the D is unclear. The CDR3 is 12 amino acids. Between the trimmed V and J ends, which lost 6 bases and 3 bases, there was a span of 6 bases. Per the germline V gene, CDR1 is MNHNY and CDR2 is SVGAGI (reference sequence). The CDR3 nucleotides read TGTGCCAGCAGCAAAAACAATCAGCCCCAGCATTTT. This sequence encodes CASSKNNQPQHF.

This clonotype was detected ten times or more. The chain has TRBV6-6 and TRBJ1-5; 7 nucleotides match TRBD1. The V segment lost 2 bases and the J segment 5 bases; nucleotides outside the gene matches: 3. CDR3 length equals 14 residues. Germline values: CDR1 MNHNY, CDR2 SVGAGI (reference sequence). The CDR3 sequence is CASSYRQGDQPQHF. In DNA, the CDR3 is TGTGCCAGCAGTTACCGCCAGGGGGATCAGCCCCAGCATTTT.

The J gene is TRBJ2-7, the V gene TRBV29-1, with D hard to call. Trimming took off 5 bases at V and 3 bases at J, with 8 bases between the two ends. CDR3 length: 11 amino acids. Germline CDR1 and CDR2: SQVTM and ANQGSEA. CDR3 nucleotides: TGCAGCGTTAAAATTCTCTACGAGCAGTACTTC. Protein sequence: CSVKILYEQYF.

This clonotype appeared a few times. J is TRBJ1-2 and V is TRBV6-6, with D possibly being TRBD1 (6 bases). The V end lost 6 bases, the J end lost 8 bases, and 19 bases lay between the germline ends. The length of the CDR3 is 14 residues. In germline, CDR1 is MNHNY, CDR2 SVGAGI (reference sequence). The CDR3 region is CASSYRDRFLGYTF. Written as DNA, the CDR3 is TGTGCCAGCAGCTACAGGGATAGGTTCTTGGGCTACACCTTC.

This clonotype was detected only a few times. V is TRBV10-3 and J is TRBJ1-2; D not certain. With 0 bases removed from V and 0 bases from J, the gap between germline ends came to 5 bases. This CDR3 is built from 14 residues. The germline V gene has CDR1 ENHRY and CDR2 SYGVKD. The chain's CDR3 is CAISESVANYGYTF. Written as DNA, the CDR3 is TGTGCCATCAGTGAGTCGGTAGCTAACTATGGCTACACCTTC.

This clonotype was seen only a few times. The J gene is TRBJ2-1, the V gene TRBV30, with D maybe TRBD2 (7 bases). CDR1 GTSNPN and CDR2 SVGIG come from the germline V gene (reference sequence). V lost 4 bases to trimming and J lost 2 bases, with 9 bases between them. This CDR3 contains 13 residues. This CDR3 is CAWKGGPYNEQFF. The CDR3 coding sequence is TGTGCCTGGAAGGGGGGGCCCTACAATGAGCAGTTCTTC.

This chain connects TRBV6-5 to TRBJ1-1; D remains ambiguous. V lost 6 bases and J 1 base, leaving 9 bases between the germline ends. Germline V gene data show CDR1 as MNHEY and CDR2 as SVGAGI. This CDR3 region has 13 residues. As DNA, the CDR3 is TGTGCCAGCAGAGGGCCAGGGAACACTGAAGCTTTCTTT. Its translation: CASRGPGNTEAFF.

This clonotype was seen a few times. V gene TRBV12-3 or TRBV12-4 combines with J gene TRBJ2-2; D is unclear. V dropped 1 base and J dropped 2 bases, with 11 bases sitting between them. The CDR3 sequence is 16 residues long. CDR3 DNA: TGTGCCAGCAGTTTAGGCCGACGGATTAACACCGGGGAGCTGTTTTTT. Protein: CASSLGRRINTGELFF.

This clonotype was picked up a small number of times. V gene TRBV12-3 or TRBV12-4 combines with J gene TRBJ1-5; weak D call: TRBD1 (5 bases). This CDR3 region has 13 residues. Trimming left V 5 bases short and J 4 bases short, with 9 bases between. CDR3 sequence (DNA): TGTGCCAGCAGTCCGGGACCGAATCAGCCCCAGCATTTT. It encodes CASSPGPNQPQHF.

The rearrangement links TRBV2 to TRBJ1-1; 7 bases align to TRBD1. The V gene end was trimmed by 6 bases and the J gene end by 5 bases; junction bases not matched to a gene: 9. This CDR3 has 14 residues. Germline V lookup: CDR1 SNHLY, CDR2 FYNNEI. The CDR3 loop reads CASRGLQGGTEAFF. The CDR3 DNA reads as TGTGCCAGCAGAGGGCTCCAGGGGGGAACTGAAGCTTTCTTT.

The chain couples TRBV6-1 to TRBJ2-7; 8 bases match TRBD2. The CDR3 is 13 residues long. The J segment lost 2 bases and the V segment lost 6 bases, leaving 3 bases of the junction unmatched. Germline loops: CDR1 MNHNS, CDR2 SASEGT. CDR3 sequence (DNA): TGTGCCAGCAGGCGGGGGGAGCCCTACGAGCAGTACTTC. As protein: CASRRGEPYEQYF.

Comment on this clonotype: A clone one base away is much larger, so this may be a read error. This chain joins TRBV29-1 and TRBJ2-5, with unresolved D. The CDR3 has 9 amino acids. V was pared by 0 bases and J by 7 bases, with 0 bases between. Looked up from germline, CDR1 is SQVTM and CDR2 is ANQGSEA. For the CDR3, the DNA is TGCAGCGTTGAAGAGACCCAGTACTTC. Protein: CSVEETQYF.